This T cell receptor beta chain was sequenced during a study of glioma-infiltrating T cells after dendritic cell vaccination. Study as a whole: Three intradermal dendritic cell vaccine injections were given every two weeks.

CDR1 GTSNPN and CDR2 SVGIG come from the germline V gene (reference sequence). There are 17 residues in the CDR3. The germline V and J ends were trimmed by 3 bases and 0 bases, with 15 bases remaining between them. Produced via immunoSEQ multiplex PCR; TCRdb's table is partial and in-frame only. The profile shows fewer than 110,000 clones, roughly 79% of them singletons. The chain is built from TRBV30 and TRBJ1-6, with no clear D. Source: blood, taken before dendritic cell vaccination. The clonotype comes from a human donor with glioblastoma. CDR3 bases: TGTGCCTGGAGACGGGGATTGTCGAGCTCCTATAATTCACCCCTCCACTTT. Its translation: CAWRRGLSSSYNSPLHF.